This T cell receptor (beta chain) is from a study of blood T cell repertoires in COVID-19 (dated by TCRdb to 2020 to 2022). With respect to the entire study: The collaborator samples originated in the United States, Italy and Spain and spanned the acute and convalescent phases of COVID-19. The prospective study material was composed of cDNA or gDNA derived from T cells, B-cell-depleted T cells, or PBMCs. The dataset comprised deeply sampled blood TCRbeta repertoires from subjects exposed to, actively infected with, or recovered from COVID-19. The repertoires were released in a freely available public database meant as a resource for research on the immune response to SARS-CoV-2. Samples came from the ongoing ImmuneRACE study (first 160 participants) plus 1,254 subjects from 6 global collaborators. A de-identified subject ID, COVID-19 status, age in years and sex were almost always included in the sample metadata. Where available, HLA class I and class II types were taken from metadata supplied by the sample provider and were not determined by assay-based typing. The research as a whole found: Clinical and demographic metadata were provided uncurated, with the amount varying by source and participant.

There are 14 amino acids in the CDR3, from cysteine to phenylalanine inclusive. The retained sequence is limited to the CDR3, 42 bases, with the frame set at the first base. CDR1 LNHNV and CDR2 YYDKDF were looked up in the germline V gene (reference sequence). V is pared back by 2 bases and J by 8 bases, with 12 bases lying between the germline termini. The immunoSEQ Assay, a bias-controlled multiplex PCR, was used to amplify TCRbeta CDR3 regions from genomic DNA. In the authors' own workflow: The number of nucleated cells in each sample was estimated from the amplification of reference gene primers within the assay. Sequence reads were collapsed and filtered to measure the absolute abundance of every unique TCRbeta CDR3 rearrangement. For each sample, productive Simpson clonality was calculated by taking the square root of Simpson's diversity index across productive rearrangements. Sourced from immuneACCESS, this table was stored by TCRdb with only in-frame sequences that have V and J called. A share of the clones is absent; for the studies checked, an unresolved V gene accounts for under half, and the remainder has no known explanation. V and J calls and clone size follow that table, whereas D and trimming were derived from the DNA. The sample table lists 100,000 to 150,000 clones, 84% of them with a count of one. 3.9% of the sample belongs to the ten largest clones.

Concerning this clone: The target of this receptor is not known. No base qualities exist here, and no much larger clone lies one base off it.

Participants in the prospective study were enrolled through a virtual design, were aged roughly 18 to 90 years, and lived in fewer than 30 United States geographic areas. Cohort assignment in the prospective study relied on participant-reported clinical history from a screening survey and a study questionnaire. Recovered participants in ImmuneRACE Cohort 3 were defined as having two consecutive negative NP/OP PCR tests, clearance from a healthcare professional, or resolution of symptoms. Mobile phlebotomists in the prospective study collected whole blood, serum and a nasopharyngeal or oropharyngeal swab from every participant. Prospective study participants could optionally give additional blood draws and questionnaires over a roughly two-month period. Before DNA extraction, blood samples from the prospective study were shipped at room temperature or frozen.

The sequencing sample was made of PBMCs or T cells enriched from blood (not recorded which). The receptor was isolated from a woman in her twenties or thirties who had recovered from COVID-19. This sequence uses TRBV15 and TRBJ1-4, with a weak D call of TRBD1 (5 bases match). The CDR3 amino acid sequence is: CATSRPGDSEKLFF. The bases are TGTGCCACCAGCAGACCCGGGGACTCCGAAAAACTGTTTTTT.